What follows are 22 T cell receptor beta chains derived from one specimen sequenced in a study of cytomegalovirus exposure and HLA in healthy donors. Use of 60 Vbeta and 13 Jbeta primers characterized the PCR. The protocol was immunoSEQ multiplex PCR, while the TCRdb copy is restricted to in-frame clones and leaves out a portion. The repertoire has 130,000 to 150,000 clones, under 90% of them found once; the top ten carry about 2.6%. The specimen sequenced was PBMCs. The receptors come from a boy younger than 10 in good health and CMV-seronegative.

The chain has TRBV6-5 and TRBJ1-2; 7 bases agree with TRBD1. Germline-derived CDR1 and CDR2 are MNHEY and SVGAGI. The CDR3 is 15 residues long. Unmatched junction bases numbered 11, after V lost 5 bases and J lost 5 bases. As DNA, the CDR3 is TGTGCCAGCAGTCCCCCCGGACAGGCGCGATATGGCTACACCTTC. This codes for CASSPPGQARYGYTF.

In nucleotides, the CDR3 is TGTGCCAGCAGTTTCCCCCGTTTGCGTGAAAAACTGTTTTTT. It translates to CASSFPRLREKLFF. This chain uses TRBV28 with TRBJ1-4; D is unresolved. Germline lookup yields CDR1 MDHEN and CDR2 SYDVKM. V lost 3 bases, J lost 7 bases, and 12 bases lay in between. This CDR3 comprises 14 residues.

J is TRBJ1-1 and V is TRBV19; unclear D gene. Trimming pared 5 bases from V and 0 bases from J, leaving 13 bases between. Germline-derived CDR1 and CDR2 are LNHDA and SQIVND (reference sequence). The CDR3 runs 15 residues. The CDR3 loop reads CASSVPRIMNTEAFF. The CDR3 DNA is TGTGCCAGTAGTGTACCCAGGATCATGAACACTGAAGCTTTCTTT. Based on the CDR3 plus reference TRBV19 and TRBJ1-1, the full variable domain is DGGITQSPKYLFRKEGQNVTLSCEQNLNHDAMYWYRQDPGQGLRLIYYSQIVNDFQKGDIAEGYSVSREKKESFPLTVTSAQKNPTAFYLCASSVPRIMNTEAFFGQGTRLTVV.

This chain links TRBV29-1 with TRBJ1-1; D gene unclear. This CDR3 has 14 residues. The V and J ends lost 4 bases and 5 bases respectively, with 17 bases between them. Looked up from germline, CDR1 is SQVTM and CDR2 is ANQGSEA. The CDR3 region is CSVGMSPSGTEAFF. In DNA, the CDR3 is TGCAGCGTTGGGATGAGTCCCTCGGGGACTGAAGCTTTCTTT.

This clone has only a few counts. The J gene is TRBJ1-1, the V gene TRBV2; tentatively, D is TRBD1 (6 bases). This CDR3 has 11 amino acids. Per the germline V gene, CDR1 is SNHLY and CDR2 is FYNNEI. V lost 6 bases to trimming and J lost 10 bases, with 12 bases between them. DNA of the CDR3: TGTGCCAGCAGCCTGTGGGGGCGAGCTTTCTTT. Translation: CASSLWGRAFF.

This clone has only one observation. This chain's CDR3 is CASSFERDCGYTF. CDR3 sequence (DNA): TGTGCCAGCAGCTTCGAACGGGACTGTGGCTACACCTTC. The chain carries TRBV13 and TRBJ1-2, with D possibly TRBD1 on 5 matching bases. V dropped 3 bases and J dropped 7 bases, with 12 bases sitting between them. The V gene's germline CDR1 is PRHDT and CDR2 FYEKMQ (reference sequence). There are 13 residues in the CDR3.

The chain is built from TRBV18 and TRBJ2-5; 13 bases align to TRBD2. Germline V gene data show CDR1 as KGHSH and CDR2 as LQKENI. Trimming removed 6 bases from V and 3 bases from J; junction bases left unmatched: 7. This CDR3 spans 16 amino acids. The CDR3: CASSLRLAGGEETQYF. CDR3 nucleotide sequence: TGTGCCAGCTCCCTCCGACTAGCGGGGGGTGAAGAGACCCAGTACTTC.

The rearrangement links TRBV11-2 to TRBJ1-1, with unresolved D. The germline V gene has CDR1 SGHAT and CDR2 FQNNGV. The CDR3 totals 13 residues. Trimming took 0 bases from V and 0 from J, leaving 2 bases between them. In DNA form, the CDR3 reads TGTGCCAGCAGCTTAGACATGAACACTGAAGCTTTCTTT. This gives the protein CASSLDMNTEAFF.

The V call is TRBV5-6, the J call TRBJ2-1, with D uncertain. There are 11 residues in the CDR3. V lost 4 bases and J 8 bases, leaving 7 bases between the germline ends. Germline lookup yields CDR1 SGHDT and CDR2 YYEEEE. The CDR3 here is CASSASDEQFF. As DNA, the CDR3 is TGTGCCAGCAGCGCCTCGGATGAGCAGTTCTTC.

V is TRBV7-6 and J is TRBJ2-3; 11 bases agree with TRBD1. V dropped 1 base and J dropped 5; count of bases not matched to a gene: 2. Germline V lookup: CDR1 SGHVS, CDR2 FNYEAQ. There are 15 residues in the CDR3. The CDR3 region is CASSLGTGGQDTQYF. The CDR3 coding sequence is TGTGCCAGCAGCTTAGGGACAGGGGGCCAAGATACGCAGTATTTT.

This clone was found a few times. CDR3 amino acids: CASSWERVRSNQPQHF. Written as DNA, the CDR3 is TGTGCCAGCAGCTGGGAGCGGGTGAGAAGCAATCAGCCCCAGCATTTT. This sequence joins TRBV7-8 and TRBJ1-5; no firm D call. Germline values: CDR1 SGHVS, CDR2 FQNEAQ. Between the trimmed V and J ends, which lost 4 bases and 1 base, there was a span of 14 bases. The CDR3 has 16 residues.

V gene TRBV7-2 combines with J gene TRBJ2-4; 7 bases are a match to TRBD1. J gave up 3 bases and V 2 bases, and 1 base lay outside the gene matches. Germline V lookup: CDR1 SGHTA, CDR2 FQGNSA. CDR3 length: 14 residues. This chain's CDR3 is CASSLSGGKNIQYF. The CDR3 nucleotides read TGTGCCAGCAGCTTATCAGGGGGCAAAAACATTCAGTACTTC.

CDR3 protein: CASSFRTLAGGQETQYF. CDR3 coding DNA: TGTGCCAGCTCATTCAGGACTCTAGCGGGGGGACAAGAGACCCAGTACTTC. The chain is built from TRBV18 and TRBJ2-5, with 11 bases lining up with TRBD2. This CDR3 spans 17 amino acids. V shed 5 bases and J 2 bases; nucleotides not matched to a gene: 10. CDR1 and CDR2 (germline): KGHSH, LQKENI.

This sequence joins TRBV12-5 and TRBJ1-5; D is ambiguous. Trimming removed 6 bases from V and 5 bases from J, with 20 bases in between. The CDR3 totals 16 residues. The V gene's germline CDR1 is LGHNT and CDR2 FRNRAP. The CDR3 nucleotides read TGTGCTAGTGGATTTGGGTTGGGCAGTCTTGATCAGCCCCAGCATTTT. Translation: CASGFGLGSLDQPQHF.

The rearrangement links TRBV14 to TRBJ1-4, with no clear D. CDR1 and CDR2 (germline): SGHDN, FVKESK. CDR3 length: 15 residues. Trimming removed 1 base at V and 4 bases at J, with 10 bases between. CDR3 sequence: CASSQGGQINEKLFF. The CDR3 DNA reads TGTGCCAGCAGCCAAGGAGGTCAGATTAATGAAAAACTGTTTTTT.

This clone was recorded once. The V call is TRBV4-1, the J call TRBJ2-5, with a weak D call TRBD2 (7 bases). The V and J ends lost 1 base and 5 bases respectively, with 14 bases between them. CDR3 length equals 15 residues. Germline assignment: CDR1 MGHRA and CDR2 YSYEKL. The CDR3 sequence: CASSQVGGGRETQYF. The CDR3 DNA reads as TGCGCCAGCAGCCAAGTAGGGGGGGGGCGGGAGACCCAGTACTTC.

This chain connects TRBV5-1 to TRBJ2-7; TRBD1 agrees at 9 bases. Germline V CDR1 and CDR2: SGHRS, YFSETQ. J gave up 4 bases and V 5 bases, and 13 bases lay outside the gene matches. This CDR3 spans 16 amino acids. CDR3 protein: CASRRDRGLFKYEQYF. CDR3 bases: TGCGCCAGCAGACGAGACAGGGGGTTGTTTAAGTACGAGCAGTACTTC. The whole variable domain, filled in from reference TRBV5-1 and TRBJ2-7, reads KAGVTQTPRYLIKTRGQQVTLSCSPISGHRSVSWYQQTPGQGLQFLFEYFSETQRNKGNFPGRFSGRQFSNSRSEMNVSTLELGDSALYLCASRRDRGLFKYEQYFGPGTRLTVT.

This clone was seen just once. CDR3 in DNA: TGTGCCAGCAGTTACTCGCAGGGATTCTATGGCTACACCTTC. As protein: CASSYSQGFYGYTF. This chain links TRBV6-5 with TRBJ1-2, with TRBD1 as a possible D gene (5 bases). Germline CDR1 reads MNHEY; CDR2 reads SVGAGI. The CDR3 is 14 residues long. Trimming removed 0 bases at V and 4 bases at J, with 9 bases between.

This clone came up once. The CDR3 is CASSPSSSGSYEQYF. The CDR3 nucleotides read TGCGCCAGCAGCCCAAGTTCGAGCGGCTCCTACGAGCAGTACTTC. The J gene is TRBJ2-7, the V gene TRBV4-3; TRBD2 is a possible D gene (5 bases). Trimming cost V 4 bases and J 0 bases, with 13 bases left between them. There are 15 residues in the CDR3. The germline CDR1 and CDR2 sequences are LGHNA and YSLEER.

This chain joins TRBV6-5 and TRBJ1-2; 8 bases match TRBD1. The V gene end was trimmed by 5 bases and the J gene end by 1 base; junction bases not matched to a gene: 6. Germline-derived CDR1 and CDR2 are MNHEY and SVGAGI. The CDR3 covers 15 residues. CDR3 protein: CASSRGQAVNYGYTF. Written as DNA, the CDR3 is TGTGCCAGCAGTCGGGGACAGGCCGTTAACTATGGCTACACCTTC.

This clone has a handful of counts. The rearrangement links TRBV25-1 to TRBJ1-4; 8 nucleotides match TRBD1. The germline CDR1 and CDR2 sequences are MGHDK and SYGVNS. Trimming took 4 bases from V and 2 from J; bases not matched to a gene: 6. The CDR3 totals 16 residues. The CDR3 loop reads CASSGTGFSTNEKLFF. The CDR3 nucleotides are TGTGCCAGCAGTGGGACAGGGTTTTCCACTAATGAAAAACTGTTTTTT.

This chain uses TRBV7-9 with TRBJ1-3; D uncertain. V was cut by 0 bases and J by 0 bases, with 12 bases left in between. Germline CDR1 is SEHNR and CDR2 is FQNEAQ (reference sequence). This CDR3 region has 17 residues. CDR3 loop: CASSLAVAGHSGNTIYF. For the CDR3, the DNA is TGTGCCAGCAGCTTAGCGGTGGCGGGTCACTCTGGAAACACCATATATTTT. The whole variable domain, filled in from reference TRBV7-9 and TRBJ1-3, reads DTGVSQNPRHKITKRGQNVTFRCDPISEHNRLYWYRQTLGQGPEFLTYFQNEAQLEKSRLLSDRFSAERPKGSFSTLEIQRTEQGDSAMYLCASSLAVAGHSGNTIYFGEGSWLTVV.